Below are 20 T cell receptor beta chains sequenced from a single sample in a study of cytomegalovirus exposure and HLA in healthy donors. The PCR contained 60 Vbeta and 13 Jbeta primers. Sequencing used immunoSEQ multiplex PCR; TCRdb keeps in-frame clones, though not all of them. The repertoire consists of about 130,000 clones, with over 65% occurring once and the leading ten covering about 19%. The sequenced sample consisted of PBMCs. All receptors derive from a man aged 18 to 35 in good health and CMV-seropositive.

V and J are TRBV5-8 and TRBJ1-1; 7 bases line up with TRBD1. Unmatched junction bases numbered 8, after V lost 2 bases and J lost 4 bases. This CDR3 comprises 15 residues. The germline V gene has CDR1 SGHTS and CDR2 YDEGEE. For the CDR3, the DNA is TGTGCCAGCAGCTTACAGGGGCCGTGGGGCACTGAAGCTTTCTTT. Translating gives CASSLQGPWGTEAFF.

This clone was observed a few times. CDR3 nucleotides: TGCGCCAGCAGCCAAGGGGACAGGGGAGAGACCCAGTACTTC. Protein product: CASSQGDRGETQYF. The chain has TRBV4-1 and TRBJ2-5; TRBD1 matches at 10 bases. The CDR3 is made up of 14 amino acids. V trimming: 1 base; J trimming: 4 bases; junction bases outside the gene matches: 0. Germline assignment: CDR1 MGHRA and CDR2 YSYEKL.

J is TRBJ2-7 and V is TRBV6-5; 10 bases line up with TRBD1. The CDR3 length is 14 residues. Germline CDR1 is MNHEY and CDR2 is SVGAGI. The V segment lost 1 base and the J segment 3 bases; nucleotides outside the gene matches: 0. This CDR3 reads CASSYWDRGYEQYF. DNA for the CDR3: TGTGCCAGCAGTTACTGGGACAGGGGCTACGAGCAGTACTTC.

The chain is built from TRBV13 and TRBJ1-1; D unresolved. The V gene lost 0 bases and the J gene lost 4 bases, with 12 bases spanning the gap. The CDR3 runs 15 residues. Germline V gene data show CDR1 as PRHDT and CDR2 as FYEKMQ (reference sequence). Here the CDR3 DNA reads TGTGCCAGCAGCTTAGGAGCTCCTAGTGGCACTGAAGCTTTCTTT. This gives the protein CASSLGAPSGTEAFF.

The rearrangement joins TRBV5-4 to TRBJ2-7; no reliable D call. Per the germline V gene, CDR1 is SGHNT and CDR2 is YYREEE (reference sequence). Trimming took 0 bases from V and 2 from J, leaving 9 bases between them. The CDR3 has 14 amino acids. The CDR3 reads CASSLDTAAYEQYF. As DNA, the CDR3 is TGTGCCAGCAGCTTGGACACCGCGGCCTACGAGCAGTACTTC.

CDR3 coding DNA: TGTGCCAGCAGACTCCGGACAGGGATAGACACTGAAGCTTTCTTT. This gives the protein CASRLRTGIDTEAFF. The chain joins TRBV2 to TRBJ1-1; TRBD1 matches 8 bases. Germline CDR1 SNHLY, CDR2 FYNNEI. After removal of 6 bases from V and 3 bases from J, the junction contained 9 bases not matched to a gene. CDR3 length: 15 residues.

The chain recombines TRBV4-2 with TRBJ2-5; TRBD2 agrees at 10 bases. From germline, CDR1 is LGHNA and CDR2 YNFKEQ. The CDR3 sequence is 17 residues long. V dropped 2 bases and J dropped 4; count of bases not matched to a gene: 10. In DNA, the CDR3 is TGTGCCAGCAGCCAATCTTCCCTAGCGGGGGTTGGAGAGACCCAGTACTTC. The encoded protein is CASSQSSLAGVGETQYF.

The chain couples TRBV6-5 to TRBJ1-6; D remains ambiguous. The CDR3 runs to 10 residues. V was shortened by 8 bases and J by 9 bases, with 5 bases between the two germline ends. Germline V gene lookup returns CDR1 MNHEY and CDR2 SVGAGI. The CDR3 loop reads CASPRSPLHF. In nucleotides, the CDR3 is TGTGCCAGCCCTCGTTCACCCCTCCACTTT.

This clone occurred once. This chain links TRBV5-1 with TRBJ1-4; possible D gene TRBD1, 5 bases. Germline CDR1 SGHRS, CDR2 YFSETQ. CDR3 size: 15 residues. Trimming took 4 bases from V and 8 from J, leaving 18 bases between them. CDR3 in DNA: TGCGCCAGCAGCCCGGCGAGCGGGGGGGGAGAAAAACTGTTTTTT. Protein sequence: CASSPASGGGEKLFF.

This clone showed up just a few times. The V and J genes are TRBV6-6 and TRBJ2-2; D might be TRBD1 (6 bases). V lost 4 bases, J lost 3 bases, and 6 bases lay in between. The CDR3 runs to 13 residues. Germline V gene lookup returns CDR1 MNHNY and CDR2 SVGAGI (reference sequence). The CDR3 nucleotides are TGTGCCAGCAGTTCAGGGGACACCGGGGAGCTGTTTTTT. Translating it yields CASSSGDTGELFF.

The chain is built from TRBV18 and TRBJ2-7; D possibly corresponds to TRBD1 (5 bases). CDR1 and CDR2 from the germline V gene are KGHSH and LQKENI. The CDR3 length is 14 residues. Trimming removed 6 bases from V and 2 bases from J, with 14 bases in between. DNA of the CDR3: TGTGCCAGCTCCCCGACAGAAGCGCCCTACGAGCAGTACTTC. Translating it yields CASSPTEAPYEQYF.

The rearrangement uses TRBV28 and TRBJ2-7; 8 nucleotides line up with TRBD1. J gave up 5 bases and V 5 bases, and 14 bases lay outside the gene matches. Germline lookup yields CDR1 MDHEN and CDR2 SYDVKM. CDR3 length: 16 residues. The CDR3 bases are TGTGCCAGCAGTGGGACAGGAGAAGTCCAACCGCACGAGCAGTACTTC. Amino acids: CASSGTGEVQPHEQYF.

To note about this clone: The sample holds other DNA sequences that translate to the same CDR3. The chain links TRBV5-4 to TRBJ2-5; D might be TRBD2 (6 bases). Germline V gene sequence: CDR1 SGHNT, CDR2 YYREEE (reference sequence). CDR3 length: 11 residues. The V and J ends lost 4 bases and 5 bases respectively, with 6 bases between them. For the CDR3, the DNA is TGTGCCAGCAGCAGCGGGGAGACCCAGTACTTC. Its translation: CASSSGETQYF.

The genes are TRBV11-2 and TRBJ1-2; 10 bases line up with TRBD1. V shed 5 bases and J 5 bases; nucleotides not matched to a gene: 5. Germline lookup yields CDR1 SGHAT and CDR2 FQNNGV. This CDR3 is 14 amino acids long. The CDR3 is CASSEDRGPYGYTF. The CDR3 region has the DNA TGTGCCAGCAGCGAAGACAGGGGGCCTTATGGCTACACCTTC.

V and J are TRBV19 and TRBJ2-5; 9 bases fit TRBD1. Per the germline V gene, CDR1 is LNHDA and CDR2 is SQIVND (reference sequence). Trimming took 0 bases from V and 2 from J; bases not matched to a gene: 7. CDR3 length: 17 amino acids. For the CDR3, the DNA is TGTGCCAGTAGTATAGACGAGGGCGACAGGGGGCAAGAGACCCAGTACTTC. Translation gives CASSIDEGDRGQETQYF.

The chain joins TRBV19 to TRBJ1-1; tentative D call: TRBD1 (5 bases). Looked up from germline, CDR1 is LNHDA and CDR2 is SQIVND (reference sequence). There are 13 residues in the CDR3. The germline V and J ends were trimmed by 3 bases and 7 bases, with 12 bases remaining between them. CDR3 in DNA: TGTGCCAGTAGTATCGGTGGGGGGAATGAAGCTTTCTTT. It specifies CASSIGGGNEAFF. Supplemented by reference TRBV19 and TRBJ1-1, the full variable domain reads DGGITQSPKYLFRKEGQNVTLSCEQNLNHDAMYWYRQDPGQGLRLIYYSQIVNDFQKGDIAEGYSVSREKKESFPLTVTSAQKNPTAFYLCASSIGGGNEAFFGQGTRLTVV.

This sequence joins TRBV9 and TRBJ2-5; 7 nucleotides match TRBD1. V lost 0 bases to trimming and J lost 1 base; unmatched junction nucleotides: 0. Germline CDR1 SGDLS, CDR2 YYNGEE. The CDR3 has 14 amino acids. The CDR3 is CASSVAGGQETQYF. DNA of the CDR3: TGTGCCAGCAGCGTAGCAGGGGGCCAAGAGACCCAGTACTTC.

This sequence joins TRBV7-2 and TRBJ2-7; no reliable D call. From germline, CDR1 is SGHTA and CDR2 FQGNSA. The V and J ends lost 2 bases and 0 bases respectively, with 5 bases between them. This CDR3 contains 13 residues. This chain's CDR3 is CASSLPGSYEQYF. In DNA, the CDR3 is TGTGCCAGCAGCTTACCAGGCTCCTACGAGCAGTACTTC.

The CDR3 is CASSKTGSSGDTQYF. For the CDR3, the DNA is TGTGCCAGCAGCAAAACAGGGTCCTCTGGAGATACGCAGTATTTT. The rearrangement links TRBV7-9 to TRBJ2-3; the D gene is possibly TRBD1 (6 bases). V was shortened by 5 bases and J by 5 bases, with 17 bases between the two germline ends. The CDR3 is 15 residues long. CDR1 SEHNR and CDR2 FQNEAQ come from the germline V gene (reference sequence).

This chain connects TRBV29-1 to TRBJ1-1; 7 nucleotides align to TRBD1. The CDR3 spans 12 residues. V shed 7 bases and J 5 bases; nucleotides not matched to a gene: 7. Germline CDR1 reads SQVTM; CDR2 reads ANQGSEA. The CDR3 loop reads CSATTGVTEAFF. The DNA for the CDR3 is TGCAGCGCCACCACAGGGGTTACTGAAGCTTTCTTT.